This entry describes one TCR beta chain. The CDR3 extends over 15 amino acids. Trimming removed 1 base at V and 4 bases at J, with 9 bases between. Germline values: CDR1 SGHTS, CDR2 YDEGEE. This sample is part of a study of blood T cell repertoires in COVID-19. Overall study: Samples representing acute and convalescent COVID-19 were sourced from the United States, Italy and Spain. Sources were T cells, B-cell-depleted T cells, or PBMCs; the material itself was cDNA or gDNA.

The authors' processing: For nucleated cells, counts were estimated from reference gene primer amplification. Using immunoSEQ multiplex PCR, the repertoire was profiled, and TCRdb retains in-frame clones only, with some absent. V, J and clone size reflect that table, while D and trimming were determined from the DNA. The sample holds around 42,000 clones, about four fifths seen once. The TCR was taken from a woman in her sixties or seventies with acute or convalescent COVID-19. J is TRBJ1-6 and V is TRBV5-8, with a possible D match to TRBD1 (5 bases). The sequenced sample was peripheral blood. This chain's CDR3 is CASSLRRGYNSPLHF. DNA for the CDR3: TGTGCCAGCAGCTTGAGAAGGGGTTATAATTCACCCCTCCACTTT.